This T cell receptor (beta chain) was identified in a study of blood T cells in healthy people across ages. A second roughly 6 to 11 cycle PCR used barcoded and J-beta primers. Via MiXCR, TCRdb re-called the 5' RACE reads, giving one row per CDR3 protein. In the table there are 750,000 to 950,000 distinct CDR3 sequences, about 26% of which are singletons. V was pared by 6 bases and J by 2 bases, with 14 bases between. Germline CDR1 and CDR2: ENHRY and SYGVKD. The CDR3 has 15 residues. The data also belong to a second study, concerning T cells of mothers and their children.

The sequence derives from a boy between 10 and 17 years old in good health. The V and J genes are TRBV10-3 and TRBJ2-1; D possibly uses TRBD1 or TRBD2 (6 bases each). What was sequenced was blood. This CDR3 reads CAIRVGGATYNEQFF. The CDR3 DNA reads TGTGCCATCAGGGTCGGGGGCGCTACCTACAATGAGCAGTTCTTC.